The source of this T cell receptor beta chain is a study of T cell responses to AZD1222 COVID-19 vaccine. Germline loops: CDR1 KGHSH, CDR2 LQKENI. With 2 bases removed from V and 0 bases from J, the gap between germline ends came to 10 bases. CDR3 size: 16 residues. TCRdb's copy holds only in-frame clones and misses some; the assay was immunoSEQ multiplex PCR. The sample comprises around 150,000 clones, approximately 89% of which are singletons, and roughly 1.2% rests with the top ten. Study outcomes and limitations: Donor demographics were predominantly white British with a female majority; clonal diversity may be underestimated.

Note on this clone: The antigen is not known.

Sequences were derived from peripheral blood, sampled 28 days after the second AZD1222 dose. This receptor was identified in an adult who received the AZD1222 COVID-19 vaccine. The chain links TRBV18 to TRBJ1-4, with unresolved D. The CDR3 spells CASSPSVGATNEKLFF. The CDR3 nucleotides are TGTGCCAGCTCACCATCGGTTGGGGCAACTAATGAAAAACTGTTTTTT. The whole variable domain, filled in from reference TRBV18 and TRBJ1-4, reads NAGVMQNPRHLVRRRGQEARLRCSPMKGHSHVYWYRQLPEEGLKFMVYLQKENIIDESGMPKERFSAEFPKEGPSILRIQQVVRGDSAAYFCASSPSVGATNEKLFFGSGTQLSVL.